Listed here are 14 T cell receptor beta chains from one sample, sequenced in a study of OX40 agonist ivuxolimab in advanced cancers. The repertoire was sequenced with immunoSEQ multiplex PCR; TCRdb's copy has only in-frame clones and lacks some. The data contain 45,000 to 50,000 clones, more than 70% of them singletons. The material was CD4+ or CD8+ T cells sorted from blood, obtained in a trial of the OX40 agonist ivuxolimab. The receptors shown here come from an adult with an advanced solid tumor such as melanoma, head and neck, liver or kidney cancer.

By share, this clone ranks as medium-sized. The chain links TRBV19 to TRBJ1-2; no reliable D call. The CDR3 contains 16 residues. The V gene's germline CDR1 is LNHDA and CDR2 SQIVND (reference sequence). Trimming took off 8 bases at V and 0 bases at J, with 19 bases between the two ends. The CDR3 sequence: CASHYRTEIPNYGYTF. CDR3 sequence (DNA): TGTGCCAGTCACTACCGGACGGAAATTCCTAACTATGGCTACACCTTC.

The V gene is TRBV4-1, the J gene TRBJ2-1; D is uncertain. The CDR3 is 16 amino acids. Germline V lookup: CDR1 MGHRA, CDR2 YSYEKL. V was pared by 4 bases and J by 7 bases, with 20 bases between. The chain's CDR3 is CASSRVPVDSHNEQFF. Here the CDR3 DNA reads TGCGCCAGCAGCCGAGTACCTGTCGATAGCCATAATGAGCAGTTCTTC.

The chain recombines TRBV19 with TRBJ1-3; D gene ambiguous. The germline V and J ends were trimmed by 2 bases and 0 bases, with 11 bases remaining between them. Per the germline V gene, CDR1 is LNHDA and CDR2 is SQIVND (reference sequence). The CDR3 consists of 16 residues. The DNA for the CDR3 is TGTGCCAGTAGTATATTCACCCGTTACTCTGGAAACACCATATATTTT. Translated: CASSIFTRYSGNTIYF.

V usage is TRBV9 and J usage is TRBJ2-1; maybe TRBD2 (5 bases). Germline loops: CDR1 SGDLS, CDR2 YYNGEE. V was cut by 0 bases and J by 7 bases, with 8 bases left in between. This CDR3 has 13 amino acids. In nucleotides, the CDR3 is TGTGCCAGCAGCGTAGTTACGGGAAATGAGCAGTTCTTC. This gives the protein CASSVVTGNEQFF.

For the CDR3, the DNA is TGTGCCAGCTCACCCCCGGCAAGAAACCGGGACACTGAAGCTTTCTTT. Encoded protein: CASSPPARNRDTEAFF. V gene TRBV18 combines with J gene TRBJ1-1; no reliable D call. V lost 3 bases and J 3 bases, leaving 17 bases between the germline ends. CDR3 length equals 16 residues. Germline V gene lookup returns CDR1 KGHSH and CDR2 LQKENI.

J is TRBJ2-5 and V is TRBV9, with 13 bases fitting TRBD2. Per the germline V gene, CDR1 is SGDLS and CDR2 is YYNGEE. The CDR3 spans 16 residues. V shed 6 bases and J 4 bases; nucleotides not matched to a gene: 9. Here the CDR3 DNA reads TGTGCCAGCACGGAACTAGCGGGAGGGCCGGGAGAGACCCAGTACTTC. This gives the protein CASTELAGGPGETQYF.

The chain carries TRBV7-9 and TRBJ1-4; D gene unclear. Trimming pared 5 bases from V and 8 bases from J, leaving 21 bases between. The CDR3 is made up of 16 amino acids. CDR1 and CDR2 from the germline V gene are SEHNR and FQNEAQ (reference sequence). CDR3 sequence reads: CASSGPGRSRGEKLFF. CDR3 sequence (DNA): TGTGCCAGCAGCGGCCCAGGACGGTCTCGGGGAGAAAAACTGTTTTTT.

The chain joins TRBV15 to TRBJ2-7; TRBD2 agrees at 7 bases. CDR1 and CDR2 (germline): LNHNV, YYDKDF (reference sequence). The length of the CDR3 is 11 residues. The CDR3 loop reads CATREGGEQYF. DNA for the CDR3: TGTGCTACGAGGGAGGGCGGCGAGCAGTACTTC.

The CDR3, as DNA: TGCGCCAGCAGCTTGGCCGGTCTGCTCTCTGGAAACACCATATATTTT. Its protein product is CASSLAGLLSGNTIYF. The chain links TRBV5-1 to TRBJ1-3; no clear D. Trimming shortened V by 0 bases and J by 0 bases, and 10 bases separated the two germline ends. Germline V gives CDR1 SGHRS, CDR2 YFSETQ. CDR3 length: 16 amino acids.

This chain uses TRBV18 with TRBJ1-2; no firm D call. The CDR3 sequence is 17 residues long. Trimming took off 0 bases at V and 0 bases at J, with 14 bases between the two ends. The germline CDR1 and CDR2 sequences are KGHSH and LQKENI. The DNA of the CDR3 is TGTGCCAGCTCACCACCGGCAGAAGGGTCCGCTAACTATGGCTACACCTTC. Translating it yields CASSPPAEGSANYGYTF.

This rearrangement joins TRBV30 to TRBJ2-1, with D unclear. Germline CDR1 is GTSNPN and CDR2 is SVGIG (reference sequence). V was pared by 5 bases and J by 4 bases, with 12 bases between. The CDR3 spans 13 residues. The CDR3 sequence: CAWSENLYNEQFF. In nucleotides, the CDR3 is TGTGCCTGGTCGGAGAACCTTTACAATGAGCAGTTCTTC.

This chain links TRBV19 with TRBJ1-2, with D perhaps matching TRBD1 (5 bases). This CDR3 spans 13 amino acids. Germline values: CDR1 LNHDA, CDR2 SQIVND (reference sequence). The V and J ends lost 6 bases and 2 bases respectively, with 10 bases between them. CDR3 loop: CASSQGLNYGYTF. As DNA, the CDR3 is TGTGCCAGTAGCCAGGGACTGAACTATGGCTACACCTTC.

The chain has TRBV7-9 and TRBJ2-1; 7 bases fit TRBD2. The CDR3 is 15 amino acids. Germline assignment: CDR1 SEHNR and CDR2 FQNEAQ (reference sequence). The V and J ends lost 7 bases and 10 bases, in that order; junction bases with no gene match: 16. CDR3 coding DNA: TGTGCCAGCAACCTCCGGGACGCGGGAGCCATCGAGCAGTTCTTC. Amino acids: CASNLRDAGAIEQFF.

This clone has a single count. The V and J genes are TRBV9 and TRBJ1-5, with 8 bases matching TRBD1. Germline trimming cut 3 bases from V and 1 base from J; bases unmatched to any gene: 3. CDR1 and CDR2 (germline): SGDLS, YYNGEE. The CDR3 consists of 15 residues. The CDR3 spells CASSAQGGSNQPQHF. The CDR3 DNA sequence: TGTGCCAGCAGCGCACAGGGGGGGAGCAATCAGCCCCAGCATTTT.